The 32 T cell receptor beta chains below were found in one sample sequenced in a study of shared clonotypes between healthy human individuals. The table came from immunoSEQ multiplex PCR; TCRdb's copy has only in-frame clones and leaves some out. Here the sample spans over 2,000,000 clones, just over 90% being singletons. Naive CD8 cells, CD45RO-negative and positively selected for CCR7, excluded terminally differentiated effector memory CD45RA+ cells. The sequenced sample was naive CD8+ T cells from PBMCs. Every receptor here comes from a man aged 18 to 29 in good health. Some clones in this sample may be carry-over from other donors' samples.

The chain joins TRBV4-3 to TRBJ1-2, with a possible D match to TRBD1 (5 bases). This CDR3 region has 14 residues. In germline, CDR1 is LGHNA, CDR2 YSLEER. Between the trimmed V and J ends, which lost 4 bases and 4 bases, there was a span of 13 bases. The CDR3 region has the DNA TGCGCCAGCAGCCCCTCCGGGACCACCTATGGCTACACCTTC. Encoded protein: CASSPSGTTYGYTF.

J is TRBJ2-1 and V is TRBV6-5; a possible D gene is TRBD1 (6 bases). The CDR3 contains 15 residues. The germline gives CDR1 MNHEY, CDR2 SVGAGI. With 8 bases removed from V and 0 bases from J, the gap between germline ends came to 14 bases. The CDR3 region has the DNA TGTGCCAGCTCGGACAGAATGAACTCCTACAATGAGCAGTTCTTC. Encoded protein: CASSDRMNSYNEQFF.

The CDR3 protein is CASSSTGGLPNEQFF. The DNA of the CDR3 is TGTGCCAGCAGCTCGACAGGGGGCCTCCCCAATGAGCAGTTCTTC. This chain joins TRBV7-6 and TRBJ2-1; 10 bases align to TRBD1. The V segment lost 4 bases and the J segment 6 bases; nucleotides outside the gene matches: 6. The germline gives CDR1 SGHVS, CDR2 FNYEAQ. CDR3 length equals 15 residues.

The chain uses TRBV29-1 and TRBJ1-5; D is perhaps TRBD1 (5 bases). The CDR3 is 12 amino acids. V was pared by 0 bases and J by 6 bases, with 6 bases between. From germline, CDR1 is SQVTM and CDR2 ANQGSEA. The CDR3: CSVEDQGQPQHF. CDR3 in DNA: TGCAGCGTTGAAGATCAGGGTCAGCCCCAGCATTTT.

This clone was recorded a few times. This chain connects TRBV10-3 to TRBJ1-1; 9 nucleotides line up with TRBD1. Germline V CDR1 and CDR2: ENHRY, SYGVKD. This CDR3 comprises 15 residues. The V gene end was trimmed by 1 base and the J gene end by 3 bases; junction bases not matched to a gene: 3. The CDR3 DNA is TGTGCCATCAGTGAGTACGACAGGGGGGACACTGAAGCTTTCTTT. Its protein product is CAISEYDRGDTEAFF.

A single count supports this clone. The same CDR3 is also encoded by other DNA sequences in this sample. V and J are TRBV7-8 and TRBJ2-1, with D unclear. The V gene lost 1 base and the J gene lost 4 bases, with 5 bases spanning the gap. CDR1 is SGHVS, CDR2 FQNEAQ, per germline. This CDR3 is built from 13 residues. CDR3 protein: CASSLVGYNEQFF. The CDR3 DNA is TGTGCCAGCAGCTTAGTGGGGTACAATGAGCAGTTCTTC. The entire variable domain, with the rest obtained from reference TRBV7-8 and TRBJ2-1, is as follows: GAGVSQSPRYKVAKRGQDVALRCDPISGHVSLFWYQQALGQGPEFLTYFQNEAQLDKSGLPSDRFFAERPEGSVSTLKIQRTQQEDSAVYLCASSLVGYNEQFFGPGTRLTVL.

About this clone itself: Different DNA sequences within this sample yield the same CDR3. The V gene is TRBV7-9, the J gene TRBJ2-7; 7 positions match TRBD2. The V segment lost 5 bases and the J segment 4 bases; nucleotides outside the gene matches: 2. Germline lookup yields CDR1 SEHNR and CDR2 FQNEAQ (reference sequence). CDR3 length: 12 amino acids. The chain's CDR3 is CASSPAGYEQYF. In DNA form, the CDR3 reads TGTGCCAGCAGCCCAGCGGGGTACGAGCAGTACTTC.

The rearrangement joins TRBV19 to TRBJ2-3; 7 bases match TRBD1. The CDR3 runs 16 residues. Germline V CDR1 and CDR2: LNHDA, SQIVND (reference sequence). J was trimmed by 2 bases and V by 3 bases; bases with no gene match: 8. The CDR3 sequence: CASSIRGRTPTDTQYF. The CDR3, as DNA: TGTGCCAGTAGTATTAGGGGGCGGACCCCCACAGATACGCAGTATTTT.

Remarks on this clone: The identical CDR3 is also encoded by other nucleotide sequences in the sample. The chain carries TRBV15 and TRBJ2-5; 7 bases align to TRBD2. The CDR3 length is 15 residues. Losses at the gene ends were 0 bases for V and 1 base for J; bases not matched to a gene: 2. The germline V gene encodes CDR1 LNHNV and CDR2 YYDKDF (reference sequence). The CDR3 sequence: CATSRDLAVQETQYF. DNA of the CDR3: TGTGCCACCAGCAGAGATCTAGCGGTCCAAGAGACCCAGTACTTC.

CDR3 sequence (DNA): TGTGCCAGCACCTTAAGCGGGAGTGGTTACAATGAGCAGTTCTTC. This codes for CASTLSGSGYNEQFF. The chain links TRBV25-1 to TRBJ2-1; 8 bases line up with TRBD2. Germline CDR1 and CDR2: MGHDK and SYGVNS. The CDR3 length is 15 residues. Unmatched junction bases numbered 9, after V lost 7 bases and J lost 4 bases.

This clone has a single count. This chain connects TRBV9 to TRBJ2-2, with 11 bases that match TRBD1. The CDR3 spans 15 residues. Germline V gene sequence: CDR1 SGDLS, CDR2 YYNGEE. With V trimmed by 4 bases and J by 4 bases, 3 bases remained unmatched. The CDR3 region is CASSYGTGGTGELFF. The DNA for the CDR3 is TGTGCCAGCAGCTACGGGACAGGGGGCACCGGGGAGCTGTTTTTT.

The chain employs TRBV7-9 and TRBJ2-5, with D hard to call. The CDR3 is made up of 14 amino acids. From germline, CDR1 is SEHNR and CDR2 FQNEAQ (reference sequence). With 5 bases removed from V and 5 bases from J, the gap between germline ends came to 15 bases. The CDR3 sequence: CASSPLQSRETQYF. The CDR3 nucleotides read TGTGCCAGCAGCCCACTTCAGAGTAGGGAGACCCAGTACTTC.

Concerning this clone itself: Since a much larger clone is just one base distant, this may be a read error. CDR3 amino acids: CASSLAGTDTQYF. For the CDR3, the DNA is TGTGCCAGCAGCTTAGCGGGCACAGATACGCAGTATTTT. This chain connects TRBV11-2 to TRBJ2-3; no clear D. CDR1 SGHAT and CDR2 FQNNGV come from the germline V gene. The CDR3 sequence is 13 residues long. V lost 1 base and J lost 1, with 3 bases in between. Full variable domain (missing parts from reference TRBV11-2 and TRBJ2-3): EAGVAQSPRYKIIEKRQSVAFWCNPISGHATLYWYQQILGQGPKLLIQFQNNGVVDDSQLPKDRFSAERLKGVDSTLKIQPAKLEDSAVYLCASSLAGTDTQYFGPGTRLTVL.

The chain has TRBV5-4 and TRBJ2-3; maybe TRBD1 (6 bases). This CDR3 region has 16 residues. With 4 bases removed from V and 4 bases from J, the gap between germline ends came to 19 bases. Germline V gene sequence: CDR1 SGHNT, CDR2 YYREEE (reference sequence). The chain's CDR3 is CASSQYGPTGSDTQYF. CDR3 nucleotides: TGTGCCAGCAGCCAATACGGGCCCACAGGGTCAGATACGCAGTATTTT. The full variable domain, with the rest looked up from reference TRBV5-4 and TRBJ2-3, is ETGVTQSPTHLIKTRGQQVTLRCSSQSGHNTVSWYQQALGQGPQFIFQYYREEENGRGNFPPRFSGLQFPNYSSELNVNALELDDSALYLCASSQYGPTGSDTQYFGPGTRLTVL.

Here the CDR3 reads CASSLWDRNGQGASGANVLTF. The CDR3, as DNA: TGTGCCAGCAGCTTATGGGACCGCAATGGACAGGGGGCGTCAGGGGCCAACGTCCTGACTTTC. The gene calls are TRBV7-3 and TRBJ2-6, with 11 bases that match TRBD1. The CDR3 runs 21 residues. Germline loops: CDR1 SGHTA, CDR2 FQGTGA. V was clipped by 2 bases and J by 4 bases; unmatched bases: 16.

The V gene is TRBV11-2, the J gene TRBJ1-3; D not certain. The ends were cut back, 2 bases at V and 2 bases at J, with 7 bases in the middle. Germline lookup yields CDR1 SGHAT and CDR2 FQNNGV. This CDR3 region has 14 residues. CDR3 in amino acids: CASSLSGAGNTIYF. Written as DNA, the CDR3 is TGTGCCAGCAGCTTATCCGGGGCTGGAAACACCATATATTTT.

Only a few counts were recorded for this clone. The chain links TRBV4-1 to TRBJ1-3; no firm D call. The V end was cut by 4 bases, the J end by 0 bases, with 13 bases between. This CDR3 spans 16 amino acids. Germline CDR1 is MGHRA and CDR2 is YSYEKL. As DNA, the CDR3 is TGCGCCAGCAGCCTCCCACCGGACTCCTCTGGAAACACCATATATTTT. This codes for CASSLPPDSSGNTIYF.

The rearrangement uses TRBV5-1 and TRBJ2-4; either TRBD1 or TRBD2 may supply D (6 bases each). The germline V gene has CDR1 SGHRS and CDR2 YFSETQ. The CDR3 is 19 amino acids. V lost 4 bases to trimming and J lost 0 bases, with 23 bases between them. CDR3 residues: CASSTRRRDKRRAKNIQYF. The CDR3 nucleotides read TGCGCCAGCAGCACCCGAAGGAGGGACAAAAGAAGAGCCAAAAACATTCAGTACTTC.

The chain is built from TRBV7-9 and TRBJ1-2, with D unclear. The germline gives CDR1 SEHNR, CDR2 FQNEAQ (reference sequence). The CDR3 sequence is 13 residues long. V was shortened by 4 bases and J by 6 bases, with 12 bases between the two germline ends. CDR3 protein: CASSYPLADGYTF. The CDR3 DNA reads as TGTGCCAGCAGCTACCCCCTCGCCGATGGCTACACCTTC.

The chain is built from TRBV5-1 and TRBJ2-2; 9 bases agree with TRBD2. Looked up from germline, CDR1 is SGHRS and CDR2 is YFSETQ. Unmatched junction bases numbered 7, after V lost 1 base and J lost 6 bases. The CDR3 runs to 16 residues. CDR3 nucleotide sequence: TGCGCCAGCAGCTTGAGGGAGCGGGAGGTCCCCGGGGAGCTGTTTTTT. It is translated as CASSLREREVPGELFF.

On this clone itself: This sample also contains other DNA sequences that code for the same CDR3. The chain is built from TRBV30 and TRBJ2-7, with TRBD2 matching over 9 bases. V dropped 2 bases and J dropped 2; count of bases not matched to a gene: 4. CDR3 length: 14 residues. Germline-derived CDR1 and CDR2 are GTSNPN and SVGIG (reference sequence). Here the CDR3 reads CAWSLTSGTYEQYF. CDR3 coding DNA: TGTGCCTGGAGTCTGACTAGCGGCACCTACGAGCAGTACTTC.

This clone appeared once. The rearrangement links TRBV29-1 to TRBJ2-7; TRBD1 aligns across 7 bases. Looked up from germline, CDR1 is SQVTM and CDR2 is ANQGSEA. The CDR3 has 11 amino acids. The ends lost 7 bases at V and 6 bases at J; junction bases unmatched: 6. In DNA form, the CDR3 reads TGCAGCGCCAAAGGGGGCGGCGAGCAGTACTTC. Its translation: CSAKGGGEQYF.

This chain connects TRBV6-7 to TRBJ1-4; D is perhaps TRBD1 (6 bases). TRBV6-7 counts as an open reading frame of uncertain function. V lost 2 bases and J lost 3, with 19 bases in between. CDR3 length equals 18 residues. The chain's CDR3 is CASSYPERGPLANEKLFF. CDR3 in DNA: TGTGCCAGCAGTTACCCGGAACGGGGGCCACTGGCTAATGAAAAACTGTTTTTT.

The chain is built from TRBV9 and TRBJ2-3; D is unresolved. This CDR3 comprises 13 residues. V was clipped by 3 bases and J by 1 base, with 6 bases between them. The germline gives CDR1 SGDLS, CDR2 YYNGEE. This CDR3 is CASSEARTDTQYF. The CDR3 nucleotides are TGTGCCAGCAGCGAAGCCCGCACAGATACGCAGTATTTT.

The genes are TRBV6-6 and TRBJ2-1; no clear D. The germline V and J ends were trimmed by 0 bases and 9 bases, with 15 bases remaining between them. Germline CDR1 and CDR2: MNHNY and SVGAGI (reference sequence). The CDR3 covers 15 residues. The chain's CDR3 is CASSYSLPGVSEQFF. The DNA of the CDR3 is TGTGCCAGCAGTTACTCGCTACCCGGAGTCAGTGAGCAGTTCTTC.

This clone was seen just once. Other DNA sequences within the sample encode an identical CDR3. The V gene is TRBV27, the J gene TRBJ2-1; no definite D call. The CDR3 extends over 15 amino acids. Germline CDR1 and CDR2: MNHEY and SMNVEV (reference sequence). The V and J ends lost 2 bases and 1 base respectively, with 9 bases between them. CDR3 in amino acids: CASSLIGSSYNEQFF. Written as DNA, the CDR3 is TGTGCCAGCAGTTTAATAGGGTCATCCTACAATGAGCAGTTCTTC.

The chain combines TRBV4-2 with TRBJ2-5; 7 positions agree with TRBD1. The CDR3 is 17 residues long. The V gene end was trimmed by 1 base and the J gene end by 2 bases; junction bases not matched to a gene: 10. CDR1 is LGHNA, CDR2 YNFKEQ, per germline. The CDR3: CASSQAATRQGQETQYF. Written as DNA, the CDR3 is TGTGCCAGCAGCCAAGCTGCAACCCGACAGGGTCAAGAGACCCAGTACTTC.

V and J are TRBV20-1 and TRBJ1-2; D gene uncertain. CDR1 DFQATT and CDR2 SNEGSKA come from the germline V gene (reference sequence). The CDR3 is 11 residues long. Trimming shortened V by 5 bases and J by 6 bases, and 10 bases separated the two germline ends. As DNA, the CDR3 is TGCAGTGCTCTATGGGAGAATGGCTACACCTTC. Its protein is CSALWENGYTF.

CDR3 in DNA: TGTGCCAGCAGTTACTCGAGATCCATCGTGGATACGCAGTATTTT. Amino acid sequence: CASSYSRSIVDTQYF. V and J are TRBV6-5 and TRBJ2-3; D remains ambiguous. Per germline, CDR1 MNHEY and CDR2 SVGAGI. Trimming took 0 bases from V and 6 from J, leaving 13 bases between them. The length of the CDR3 is 15 residues.

This chain uses TRBV19 with TRBJ1-5; a weak D match, TRBD1 (6 bases). The CDR3 is made up of 13 amino acids. Germline-derived CDR1 and CDR2 are LNHDA and SQIVND (reference sequence). V was clipped by 6 bases and J by 5 bases, with 11 bases between them. In DNA, the CDR3 is TGTGCCAGTAGCACAGGGTTTCATCAGCCCCAGCATTTT. Protein: CASSTGFHQPQHF.

The chain links TRBV15 to TRBJ1-1; TRBD1 matches at 7 bases. The V segment lost 1 base and the J segment 1 base; nucleotides outside the gene matches: 3. The CDR3 consists of 15 residues. CDR1 is LNHNV and CDR2 is YYDKDF in the germline V gene (reference sequence). Written as DNA, the CDR3 is TGTGCCACCAGCAGAGTAGACAGGGAGAACACTGAAGCTTTCTTT. This sequence encodes CATSRVDRENTEAFF.

The chain uses TRBV6-9 and TRBJ1-5, with D possibly being TRBD1 (5 bases). V shed 9 bases and J shed 2 bases, with 23 bases lying between them. Germline V gene sequence: CDR1 MNHGY, CDR2 SVAAGI. The CDR3 has 17 residues. The CDR3 DNA reads as TGTGCCAGTCAATTTACAGGCCCCCCAGTACGCAATCAGCCCCAGCATTTT. Its translation is CASQFTGPPVRNQPQHF.